Here is one T cell receptor beta chain with its context. Trimming cost V 4 bases and J 13 bases, with 19 bases left between them. Germline assignment: CDR1 SGHTA and CDR2 FQGNSA. This CDR3 has 14 amino acids. This record belongs to a study of blood T cell repertoires in COVID-19. Across the whole study: Both acute and convalescent COVID-19 samples were obtained from the United States, Italy and Spain.

As originally analysed: Using reference gene primer amplification, nucleated cell counts were estimated. Assay: immunoSEQ multiplex PCR; the TCRdb copy retains only in-frame clones and omits some. The V and J calls and the clone size are those of that table, but D and trimming were determined from the DNA. The repertoire consists of fewer than 110,000 clones, with approximately 88% occurring once and the leading ten covering approximately 12%. The receptor's source is a human donor in a cohort sampled during active COVID-19. What was sequenced was peripheral blood. The rearrangement links TRBV7-2 to TRBJ2-2; D is perhaps TRBD1 (5 bases). The CDR3 region has the DNA TGTGCCAGCAGCTCAATGGGGCGTTTAGTGGGGCTGTTTTTT. Protein sequence: CASSSMGRLVGLFF.